This T cell receptor beta chain comes out of a study of tissue T cells after allogeneic stem cell transplantation. Regarding time point: mouse harvest day 7 after allogeneic transplant. Mouse grafts combined 10^7 T-cell-depleted bone marrow cells with 10^6 splenic CD5+ T cells. Notes on this clone: Mouse gene names apply.

Method: immunoSEQ multiplex PCR; TCRdb's copy keeps in-frame clones and lacks some. The sample has 2,700 or so clones, roughly 50% seen once. The specimen was spleen. This TCR came from a female BALB/c mouse given C57BL/6 T cells with graft-versus-host disease after an allogeneic hematopoietic cell transplant.

Partial CDR3 DNA: TGTGCCAGCAGTTTAGGAACAGCCTATGAACAGTAC. This encodes CASSLGTAYEQY. The CDR3 as a whole reads CASSLGTAYEQYF. This chain links TRBV15 with TRBJ2-7; D gene ambiguous. The sequence runs out 1 residue before the end of the CDR3; the remainder is reconstructed from the germline J gene. The CDR3 extends over 13 amino acids. V lost 1 base and J 2 bases, leaving 6 bases between the germline ends. From germline, CDR1 is SGHND and CDR2 FRSKSL.